The T cell receptor (beta chain) under discussion was sequenced for a study of blood T cell repertoires in COVID-19. Background on the study: From the United States, Italy and Spain came samples of acute and convalescent COVID-19. T cells, B-cell-depleted T cells, or PBMCs provided the cDNA or gDNA that served as material.

This CDR3 region has 16 residues. In the original processing: Using reference gene primer amplification, nucleated cell counts were estimated. Sequenced by immunoSEQ multiplex PCR; TCRdb stores in-frame clones only, minus some. The DNA was the basis for D and trimming; V, J and clone size are from that table. The repertoire holds around 230,000 clones, just under 85% seen once, with 9.6% in the top ten. This chain joins TRBV21-1 and TRBJ1-6. TRBV21-1 is labeled a pseudogene. The source of this sequence is a woman older than 75 with acute or convalescent COVID-19. Sequencing was performed on peripheral blood. The CDR3 region has the DNA TGTGCCAGCAGCAAAGACGGAGAGCGGGATAATTCACCCCTCCACTTT. It translates to CASSKDGERDNSPLHF.